The entry below describes one T cell receptor beta chain. Its antigen is currently unknown. This sample was included in a study of persistence of HIV-infected CD4 T cells. This was the immunoSEQ version 4 assay in survey mode. Clones were read by immunoSEQ multiplex PCR, and TCRdb kept only the in-frame ones, dropping some. The repertoire has just under 20,000 clones, around three quarters of them found once; the top ten carry 6.5% to 8.5%. Stimulation used approximately 9.1 ug/mL lysate from CMV-infected fibroblasts. Sorting selected CD4+ T cells upregulating both CD40 ligand and CD69. This receptor was taken from an adult man with HIV who was CMV-seropositive. Sample: CD4+ T cells sorted from PBMCs after 18-hour stimulation, taken from a patient who received antiretroviral therapy.

The CDR3 sequence is CASSPVVGRYEQYF. Written as DNA, the CDR3 is TGTGCCAGCAGCCCCGTAGTAGGCCGCTACGAGCAGTACTTC. V gene TRBV6-2 or TRBV6-3 combines with J gene TRBJ2-7; no firm D call. Germline V gene data show CDR1 as MNHEY and CDR2 as SVGEGT. The V end lost 6 bases, the J end lost 3 bases, and 15 bases lay between the germline ends. The CDR3 runs to 14 residues.